The source of this TCR beta chain is a study of identical twins. TCRdb reprocessed the 5' RACE reads via MiXCR and lists one record per CDR3 protein. The sample has more than 400,000 distinct CDR3 sequences; about 16% are singletons. CDR3 size: 15 residues. Germline loops: CDR1 SGHRS, CDR2 YFSETQ. V was pared by 4 bases and J by 5 bases, with 18 bases between. These sequences were also reported in another study, on yellow fever vaccine responses in identical twins.

The chain couples TRBV5-1 to TRBJ2-5; D possibly matches TRBD1 or TRBD2 (6 bases each). The sequence was collected from a woman younger than 30 in good health. Sequencing input: CD4+ T cells sorted from blood. CDR3 loop: CASSSLGGRPETQYF. The CDR3 DNA is TGCGCCAGCAGCAGCCTCGGGGGCCGGCCGGAGACCCAGTACTTC.